The source of this TCR beta chain is a study of blood T cell repertoires in COVID-19 (dated by TCRdb to 2020 to 2021). Some background on the complete study: Samples from collaborators originated in the United States, Italy and Spain and spanned both the acute and convalescent phases of COVID-19. The material from the prospective study consisted of cDNA or gDNA derived from T cells, B-cell-depleted T cells, or PBMCs. Deeply sampled blood TCRbeta repertoires from subjects exposed to, actively infected with, or recovered from COVID-19 were included in the dataset. A freely available public database, intended as a resource for researchers studying the immune response to SARS-CoV-2, is where the repertoires were released. The samples were drawn from the first 160 participants of the ongoing ImmuneRACE study and from under 1,500 subjects provided by 6 global collaborators. Sample metadata almost always included a de-identified subject ID, COVID-19 status, age in years and sex. Where available, HLA class I and class II types were obtained from metadata supplied by the sample provider rather than from assay-based typing. Points the paper makes about the study in general: The quantity of clinical and demographic metadata differed by source and by participant and was supplied without curation.

Remarks on this clone: It lacks a known antigen. Qualities for individual bases were not recorded, and no much larger clone is one base off.

TCRbeta CDR3 regions were amplified from genomic DNA by means of the immunoSEQ Assay, a bias-controlled multiplex PCR. The paper's processing steps were these. The number of nucleated cells in each sample was estimated from the amplification of reference gene primers within the assay. To quantify the absolute abundance of each unique TCRbeta CDR3 rearrangement, sequence reads were collapsed and filtered. Productive Simpson clonality was computed per sample as the square root of Simpson's diversity index over productive rearrangements. In TCRdb, the immuneACCESS table is reduced to in-frame sequences with V and J assigned. These tables do not hold every clone; where another copy was compared, an unresolved V gene accounts for under half, and the others remain unexplained. That table furnishes V, J and clone size, whereas the DNA furnished D and trimming. The sample table contains 35,000 to 45,000 clones; only one count was recorded for just under 85% of them. The ten largest account for under 6% of the sample.

Sequences SQVTM (CDR1) and ANQGSEA (CDR2) are obtained from the germline V gene. The CDR3 covers 11 residues, taking in both the cysteine and the phenylalanine. Only the CDR3 region is kept as DNA, spanning 33 bases read in frame from base 1. Between the V and J ends, shortened by 0 bases and 8 bases respectively, the junction contains 7 bases. Each collaborating institution followed its own protocols to collect whole blood in K2EDTA tubes. For TCRbeta analysis, collaborators shipped samples as frozen whole blood, isolated PBMCs, or DNA extracted from either of those sample types. The chain links TRBV29-1 with TRBJ2-5, with no reliable assignment of the D segment. The sequence was collected from a man aged 45 to 65 with active COVID-19. Material: peripheral blood. The DNA is as follows: TGCAGCGTTGAAGACTTGAGAACCCAGTACTTC. Its protein is CSVEDLRTQYF. The CDR3, completed at both ends by the reference TRBV29-1 and TRBJ2-5 genes, gives the full variable domain SAVISQKPSRDICQRGTSLTIQCQVDSQVTMMFWYRQQPGQSLTLIATANQGSEATYESGFVIDKFPISRPNLTFSTLTVSNMSPEDSSIYLCSVEDLRTQYFGPGTRLLVL.